The text below deals with one T cell receptor beta chain. This sample was included in a study of blood T cell repertoires in COVID-19. Study-wide context: From T cells, B-cell-depleted T cells, or PBMCs came the material, which was cDNA or gDNA.

In the study's own analysis: Cell counts per sample came from amplifying reference gene primers. Generated by immunoSEQ multiplex PCR, the TCRdb table keeps only in-frame clones and is missing some. V and J calls and clone size come straight from that table; D and trimming were deduced from the DNA. The sample comprises 200,000 to 250,000 clones, about 85% of which are singletons, and 20% rests with the top ten. CDR1 KGHDR and CDR2 SFDVKD come from the germline V gene. V was trimmed by 2 bases and J by 8 bases, leaving 14 bases between them. The CDR3 loop spans 14 amino acids. The chain couples TRBV24-1 to TRBJ1-2; maybe TRBD1 (6 bases). The sequence came from a man aged 25 to 40 with active or convalescent COVID-19. The sequenced sample was peripheral blood. The CDR3 nucleotides are TGTGCCACCAGTGATTCCAGGGGTTTTTTCGGCTACACCTTC. Translated, it gives CATSDSRGFFGYTF.